Listed below are T cell receptor beta chains from one sample, sequenced in a study of T cells in Graves' hyperthyroidism and ophthalmopathy. TCRdb used MiXCR to reprocess the multiplex PCR reads, holding one entry per CDR3 protein. The profile covers roughly 740,000 distinct CDR3 sequences, with 16% appearing a single time and roughly 8% taken by the ten largest. The sample was blood. The receptors were gathered from a young man with Graves' hyperthyroidism. The CDR3 runs from the conserved cysteine through the conserved F or W. A D gene is named only where the DNA matches it firmly. Rows may omit the clone size; those that give it use once, few, many or a size class.

clone_size: .
j_call: TRBJ2-3
v_call: TRBV7-9
d_call: .
cdr3_nt: TGTGCCAGCAGCCAGGAGCCAAGGGATCGAGGAGATACGCAGTATTTT
cdr3_aa: CASSQEPRDRGDTQYF

clone_size: many
j_call: TRBJ2-7
v_call: TRBV2
d_call: TRBD2
cdr3_nt: TGTGCCAGCAGTGAGGCGGGAGCTACGAGGTACGAGCAGTACTTC
cdr3_aa: CASSEAGATRYEQYF

clone_size: .
j_call: TRBJ2-3
v_call: TRBV7-8
d_call: TRBD2
cdr3_nt: TGTGCCAGCAGCTCGGGACTAGCGGATCACACAGATACGCAGTATTTT
cdr3_aa: CASSSGLADHTDTQYF

clone_size: few
j_call: TRBJ2-7
v_call: TRBV16
d_call: .
cdr3_nt: TGTGCCAGCAGCCAATCGACAGCCAGCTCCTACGAGCAGTACTTC
cdr3_aa: CASSQSTASSYEQYF

clone_size: many
j_call: TRBJ1-2
v_call: TRBV28
d_call: .
cdr3_nt: TGTGCCAGCCATCAGGGTTCCTATGGCTACACCTTC
cdr3_aa: CASHQGSYGYTF

clone_size: many
j_call: TRBJ2-7
v_call: TRBV6-5
d_call: TRBD2
cdr3_nt: TGTGCCAGCAGTTACGGACTAGCGGGCTTCTACGAGCAGTACTTC
cdr3_aa: CASSYGLAGFYEQYF

clone_size: few
j_call: TRBJ1-6
v_call: TRBV19
d_call: .
cdr3_nt: TGTGCCAGTAGTACAACAGGGTCTACCCTCCACTTT
cdr3_aa: CASSTTGSTLHF

clone_size: .
j_call: TRBJ1-1
v_call: TRBV20-1
d_call: .
cdr3_nt: TGCAGTGCTCTCGAGGGGGGGGCCACTGAAGCTTTCTTT
cdr3_aa: CSALEGGATEAFF

clone_size: .
j_call: TRBJ2-6
v_call: TRBV20-1
d_call: .
cdr3_nt: TGCAGTGCTAGAGTTCCGGGGTTTGGGGCCAACGTCCTGACTTTC
cdr3_aa: CSARVPGFGANVLTF

clone_size: many
j_call: TRBJ2-1
v_call: TRBV10-3
d_call: TRBD2
cdr3_nt: TGTGCCATCAGAGATACTAGCGGGAGTCCACATGAGCAGTTCTTC
cdr3_aa: CAIRDTSGSPHEQFF

clone_size: .
j_call: TRBJ1-5
v_call: TRBV15
d_call: .
cdr3_nt: TGTGCCACCAGCCAAGGGGTCCAGCCCCAGCATTTT
cdr3_aa: CATSQGVQPQHF

clone_size: many
j_call: TRBJ2-2
v_call: TRBV18
d_call: .
cdr3_nt: TGTGCCAGCAGCCCTGGAGCCGGGGAGCTGTTTTTT
cdr3_aa: CASSPGAGELFF

clone_size: few
j_call: TRBJ1-2
v_call: TRBV27
d_call: .
cdr3_nt: TGTGCCAGCAGTTTCCTAAGGGCAGCTAACTATGGCTACACCTTC
cdr3_aa: CASSFLRAANYGYTF

clone_size: .
j_call: TRBJ2-3
v_call: TRBV20-1
d_call: TRBD2
cdr3_nt: TGCAGTGCTAGGCCTACTAGCGGGGGGGGGGCAGATACGCAGTATTTT
cdr3_aa: CSARPTSGGGADTQYF

clone_size: many
j_call: TRBJ2-7
v_call: TRBV20-1
d_call: .
cdr3_nt: TGCAGTGCTAGGCCGACAGCTCGGGCAGCATCCTACGAGCAGTACTTC
cdr3_aa: CSARPTARAASYEQYF

clone_size: many
j_call: TRBJ2-2
v_call: TRBV28
d_call: .
cdr3_nt: TGTGCCAGCAGTCTAAGACTTATATCGAGGGGCACCGGGGAGCTGTTTTTT
cdr3_aa: CASSLRLISRGTGELFF

clone_size: .
j_call: TRBJ2-5
v_call: TRBV7-2
d_call: .
cdr3_nt: TGTGCCAGCACCTTGAGCGCTTTCGGGGAGACCCAGTACTTC
cdr3_aa: CASTLSAFGETQYF

clone_size: many
j_call: TRBJ2-7
v_call: TRBV20-1
d_call: TRBD2
cdr3_nt: TGCAGTGCTGCTAGCGGAAAAACCTACGAGCAGTACTTC
cdr3_aa: CSAASGKTYEQYF

clone_size: few
j_call: TRBJ2-2
v_call: TRBV9
d_call: .
cdr3_nt: TGTGCCAGCAGTGTCGGGCGGAACACCGGGGAGCTGTTTTTT
cdr3_aa: CASSVGRNTGELFF

clone_size: .
j_call: TRBJ2-7
v_call: TRBV7-3
d_call: .
cdr3_nt: TGTGCCAGCAGCACCTACGGAGCGGGCCCCTACGAGCAGTACTTC
cdr3_aa: CASSTYGAGPYEQYF

clone_size: few
j_call: TRBJ2-7
v_call: TRBV29-1
d_call: TRBD1
cdr3_nt: TGCAGCGGGTCTCAGGGGGCGCTGGACGAGCAGTACTTC
cdr3_aa: CSGSQGALDEQYF

clone_size: .
j_call: TRBJ2-3
v_call: TRBV7-9
d_call: TRBD2
cdr3_nt: TGTGCCAGCAGCTCCCCGACTAGCGGGAGGGCTCGAAAACCCACAGATACGCAGTATTTT
cdr3_aa: CASSSPTSGRARKPTDTQYF

clone_size: many
j_call: TRBJ2-1
v_call: TRBV7-9
d_call: .
cdr3_nt: TGTGCCAGCAGCTTAGGGGGGAATTGGAATGAGCAGTTCTTC
cdr3_aa: CASSLGGNWNEQFF

clone_size: few
j_call: TRBJ2-7
v_call: TRBV18
d_call: .
cdr3_nt: TGTGCCAGCTCACCAGGGCAACCGAGCTCCTACGAGCAGTACTTC
cdr3_aa: CASSPGQPSSYEQYF

clone_size: many
j_call: TRBJ1-5
v_call: TRBV18
d_call: .
cdr3_nt: TGTGCCAGCTCACGACAAGGGAGCAATCAGCCCCAGCATTTT
cdr3_aa: CASSRQGSNQPQHF